This paragraph reports one T cell receptor beta chain. Antigen: not known. The sample comes from a study of cytotoxic CD8 clonotypes in ibrutinib-treated CLL. Whole-study results and caveats: In comparison with age-matched healthy donors, baseline clonality was higher and tracked circulating CD8+ T-cell counts.

Generated by immunoSEQ multiplex PCR, the TCRdb table keeps only in-frame clones and is missing some. The data show about 130,000 clones, approximately 85% seen once. The CDR3 runs 15 residues. V lost 0 bases and J lost 2, with 9 bases in between. Germline values: CDR1 SGDLS, CDR2 YYNGEE. The sample was PBMCs, taken after 24 months of ibrutinib treatment. The chain joins TRBV9 to TRBJ1-5; maybe TRBD1 (6 bases). The receptor's source is a human donor with chronic lymphocytic leukemia. As DNA, the CDR3 is TGTGCCAGCAGCGTAGGGGAGGGGGGCAATCAGCCCCAGCATTTT. Protein sequence: CASSVGEGGNQPQHF.